Listed below are T cell receptor beta chains from one sample, sequenced in a study of EBV T-cell therapy then PD-1 blockade in nasopharyngeal carcinoma. The data were produced by immunoSEQ multiplex PCR, yet TCRdb's version contains in-frame clones alone and is incomplete. Among about 23,000 clones listed, roughly 84% were seen once. These receptors' targets are unknown. The sequencing used CD8+ T cells from blood, collected at approximately day 60 from a patient whose treatment included autologous EBV-specific T cells and nivolumab. Receptor source: a man aged 35 to 55 with nasopharyngeal carcinoma. The CDR3 runs from the conserved cysteine through the conserved F or W. The D gene is left open where the match is weak. Not every row has a clone size; where given, it reads once, few, many or a size class.

CDR3 DNA	CDR3 protein	V gene	J gene	D gene	clone size
TGCAGTGCTAGTTATCCTCCTGACGGGGCCCATCAGCCCCAGCATTTT	CSASYPPDGAHQPQHF	TRBV20-1	TRBJ1-5	.	.
TGCGCCAGCAGCTTCGGACAGGGGGCTGAAGGGAATGGCTACACCTTC	CASSFGQGAEGNGYTF	TRBV4-1	TRBJ1-2	TRBD1	.
TGTGCCAGCAGTGACGGAGGAGGGGGCGCAGATACGCAGTATTTT	CASSDGGGGADTQYF	TRBV6-4	TRBJ2-3	.	.
TGTGCCAGCAGCTTTTCCGGGGGGAACACTGAAGCTTTCTTT	CASSFSGGNTEAFF	TRBV5-4	TRBJ1-1	.	.
TGTGCCAGCAGCGTAGGAGGCGGCCACTACAATGAGCAGTTCTTC	CASSVGGGHYNEQFF	TRBV9	TRBJ2-1	.	.
TGTGCCAGCAGCTTTTCAGGGGGCCTGAATGAGCAGTTCTTC	CASSFSGGLNEQFF	TRBV7-8	TRBJ2-1	TRBD1	.
TGCGCCAGCAGCCATCACATCTCTGGGGCCAACGTCCTGACTTTC	CASSHHISGANVLTF	TRBV4-1	TRBJ2-6	.	.
TGTGCCATCAGTGAGTCGGGACTCAGAACAGATACGCAGTATTTT	CAISESGLRTDTQYF	TRBV10-3	TRBJ2-3	.	.
TGTGCCAGTACCCCGGGACTAGCTCATTCGGGGCAGTACTTC	CASTPGLAHSGQYF	TRBV27	TRBJ2-7	TRBD2	.
TGTGCCAGCAGTTGGCCCGGGGTCTATGGCTACACCTTC	CASSWPGVYGYTF	TRBV12-3/TRBV12-4	TRBJ1-2	.	.
TGCGCCAGCAGCTTGGGCCTCCTCTACGAGCAGTACTTC	CASSLGLLYEQYF	TRBV5-1	TRBJ2-7	.	.
TGTGCCAGCAGTTATCAGTCCATCAATCAGCCCCAGCATTTT	CASSYQSINQPQHF	TRBV6-2/TRBV6-3	TRBJ1-5	.	.
TGTGCCAGCAGCGTATACCCCCGCCCGCGGACAGGGGGCTCCGAGCAGTACTTC	CASSVYPRPRTGGSEQYF	TRBV7-8	TRBJ2-7	TRBD1	.
TGTGCCAGCAGTGAAGGAATAGCGGGGGGGAGCACAGATACGCAGTATTTT	CASSEGIAGGSTDTQYF	TRBV6-1	TRBJ2-3	TRBD2	.
TGTGCCAGCAGCTTCCTTTATGGCCACTACAATGAGCAGTTCTTC	CASSFLYGHYNEQFF	TRBV11-3	TRBJ2-1	.	.
TGTGCCAGCAGCCCGGGGGAGGGGCGCAGGGCCTACGAGCAGTACTTC	CASSPGEGRRAYEQYF	TRBV7-6	TRBJ2-7	TRBD2	once
TGCGCCAGCAGCTTAAGGACAGGGCCAGATCAGCCCCAGCATTTT	CASSLRTGPDQPQHF	TRBV5-1	TRBJ1-5	TRBD1	.
TGTGCCAGCAGCCCCAGTGGGGGAGGGTTACTGGAGATAGGGGGCAATGAGCAGTTCTTC	CASSPSGGGLLEIGGNEQFF	TRBV11-3	TRBJ2-1	.	.
TGTGCCAGCAGCTTAGGTCAAGGACAGAACGCCTACAATGAGCAGTTCTTC	CASSLGQGQNAYNEQFF	TRBV7-8	TRBJ2-1	.	.
TGTGCCAGCAGCCCAGTGGGGGGAAGCAATCAGCCCCAGCATTTT	CASSPVGGSNQPQHF	TRBV7-6	TRBJ1-5	.	.
TGTGCCAGCAGCCAAGATGAGGAGGGGAGCAATCAGCCCCAGCATTTT	CASSQDEEGSNQPQHF	TRBV3-1/TRBV3-2	TRBJ1-5	.	.
TGTGCCAGCAGCCAAAGGGGACTAGCGGGGGATGGGGAGACCCAGTACTTC	CASSQRGLAGDGETQYF	TRBV9	TRBJ2-5	TRBD2	few
TGTGCCAGCAGCGTAGTAGGTACACCTGGAGAAAAACTGTTTTTT	CASSVVGTPGEKLFF	TRBV9	TRBJ1-4	.	.
TGCGCCAGCAGCCCGACGGTAACAAGCAATCAGCCCCAGCATTTT	CASSPTVTSNQPQHF	TRBV4-1	TRBJ1-5	.	large
TGCAGCGTTGTACAGCGAATAGGTGGCTACACCTTC	CSVVQRIGGYTF	TRBV29-1	TRBJ1-2	.	.
TGTGCCATCAGTGTCCGGACAGTAGATAATTCACCCCTCCACTTT	CAISVRTVDNSPLHF	TRBV10-3	TRBJ1-6	.	.